Below are 13 T cell receptor beta chains sequenced from a single sample in a study of human T cells and chemical hapten exposure. Via MiXCR, TCRdb re-called the RACE reads, giving one row per CDR3 protein. The table lists under 100,000 distinct CDR3 sequences, 8.5% of them singletons. Time point denoted: pre-sensitization, week 0. The treatment was: therapeutic diphenylcyclopropenone sensitization with weekly scalp DPC. This sample comprised whole blood, obtained in connection with sensitization to the hapten diphenylcyclopropenone (DPC). These receptors were taken from a middle-aged man with alopecia areata. Some clones in this sample may be carry-over from other donors' samples.

This clonotype showed up many times. This chain links TRBV29-1 with TRBJ2-5; TRBD2 might be the D (6 bases). Germline CDR1 is SQVTM and CDR2 is ANQGSEA. Deletions cut 4 bases from V and 4 bases from J, with 10 bases between. The CDR3 length is 12 residues. Written as DNA, the CDR3 is TGCAGCGTTGCATCGGGAGTAGAGACCCAGTACTTC. Protein sequence: CSVASGVETQYF.

This clonotype was counted ten times or more. The chain couples TRBV5-1 to TRBJ2-5; D unresolved. CDR1 is SGHRS and CDR2 is YFSETQ in the germline V gene. Trimming cost V 2 bases and J 5 bases, with 7 bases left between them. The CDR3 sequence is 12 residues long. The CDR3 DNA is TGCGCCAGCAGCTTCGTGGCGGAGACCCAGTACTTC. It codes for CASSFVAETQYF.

The V gene is TRBV29-1, the J gene TRBJ1-1; no firm D call. The CDR3 runs to 13 residues. CDR1 and CDR2 (germline): SQVTM, ANQGSEA. Trimming removed 4 bases from V and 3 bases from J, with 12 bases in between. This CDR3 reads CSVVRTAYTEAFF. The CDR3 DNA reads TGCAGCGTTGTCCGGACCGCCTACACTGAAGCTTTCTTT.

Turning to this clonotype: Possible read error: a much larger clone is one base away. J is TRBJ1-4 and V is TRBV4-2, with a tentative D call TRBD1 (5 bases). CDR1 LGHNA and CDR2 YNFKEQ come from the germline V gene. The CDR3 is made up of 17 amino acids. This CDR3 is CASNQEGTAMANEKLFF. The CDR3 DNA follows: TGTGCCAGCAACCAAGAAGGGACCGCCATGGCTAATGAAAAACTGTTTTTT.

This clonotype was seen ten or more times. V gene TRBV29-1 combines with J gene TRBJ2-1, with 8 positions matching TRBD2. Trimming cost V 7 bases and J 3 bases; bases outside gene matches: 11. CDR1 is SQVTM, CDR2 ANQGSEA, per germline. There are 15 residues in the CDR3. The CDR3 loop is CSAGVGGRYYNEQFF. DNA for the CDR3: TGCAGCGCAGGGGTTGGCGGGAGGTACTACAATGAGCAGTTCTTC.

There are many counts of this clonotype. This chain joins TRBV3-1 and TRBJ1-6; possibly TRBD1 for D (6 bases). Germline V gene sequence: CDR1 LGHDT, CDR2 YNNKEL (reference sequence). CDR3 length: 13 amino acids. V shed 0 bases and J shed 13 bases, with 10 bases lying between them. CDR3 amino acids: CASSQDLGHPLHF. The CDR3 coding sequence is TGTGCCAGCAGCCAAGATTTGGGACATCCCCTCCACTTT. Full variable domain (missing parts from reference TRBV3-1 and TRBJ1-6): DTAVSQTPKYLVTQMGNDKSIKCEQNLGHDTMYWYKQDSKKFLKIMFSYNNKELIINETVPNRFSPKSPDKAHLNLHINSLELGDSAVYFCASSQDLGHPLHFGNGTRLTVT.

Ten or more counts support this clonotype. This sequence joins TRBV7-9 and TRBJ2-7; 8 bases align to TRBD2. Germline V gives CDR1 SEHNR, CDR2 FQNEAQ (reference sequence). This CDR3 spans 13 amino acids. The V segment lost 7 bases and the J segment 4 bases; nucleotides outside the gene matches: 6. This CDR3 reads CASTPGGKYEQYF. The CDR3 DNA reads TGTGCCAGCACGCCGGGAGGGAAGTACGAGCAGTACTTC.

This clonotype was seen repeatedly, ten times or more. This CDR3 reads CASSWGQGGPQGQYF. CDR3 DNA: TGTGCCAGCAGTTGGGGCCAGGGGGGTCCACAGGGGCAGTACTTC. The rearrangement uses TRBV28 and TRBJ2-7; the D gene is possibly TRBD1 (7 bases). Trimming removed 4 bases at V and 9 bases at J, with 22 bases between. CDR1 is MDHEN and CDR2 is SYDVKM in the germline V gene. The CDR3 is made up of 15 amino acids.

This clonotype occurred a few times. The chain uses TRBV6-5 and TRBJ2-3; D may match TRBD1 or TRBD2 (5 bases each). The CDR3 is 15 residues long. Germline CDR1 reads MNHEY; CDR2 reads SVGAGI. The V gene lost 2 bases and the J gene lost 1 base, with 10 bases spanning the gap. CDR3 in amino acids: CASSYMGVGTDTQYF. The CDR3 nucleotides read TGTGCCAGCAGTTACATGGGGGTCGGCACAGATACGCAGTATTTT.

This clonotype was detected a few times. The genes are TRBV4-3 and TRBJ2-1; perhaps TRBD2 as D (5 bases). The V gene's germline CDR1 is LGHNA and CDR2 YSLEER. V was trimmed by 1 base and J by 7 bases, leaving 17 bases between them. The CDR3 length is 16 residues. The CDR3 DNA reads as TGCGCCAGCAGCCAAGGCCTCGGCGAGGGCAGGAATGAGCAGTTCTTC. Translated: CASSQGLGEGRNEQFF.

This clonotype was detected only a few times. The chain links TRBV24-1 to TRBJ2-2; D perhaps matches TRBD2 (5 bases). Germline CDR1 is KGHDR and CDR2 is SFDVKD. The CDR3 totals 16 residues. V lost 5 bases, J lost 5 bases, and 17 bases lay in between. As DNA, the CDR3 is TGTGCCACCAGTGTAGGAGGTTTGGCCGGAACCGGGGAGCTGTTTTTT. It is translated as CATSVGGLAGTGELFF.

The CDR3 sequence: CASSTGQPSYEQYV. The CDR3 nucleotides read TGTGCCAGCAGTACGGGACAACCCTCCTACGAGCAGTACGTC. V usage is TRBV6-1 and J usage is TRBJ2-7; D might be TRBD1 (6 bases). The CDR3 loop spans 14 amino acids. V was shortened by 5 bases and J by 0 bases, with 11 bases between the two germline ends. The V gene's germline CDR1 is MNHNS and CDR2 SASEGT.

This clonotype was recorded many times. The chain joins TRBV12-3 or TRBV12-4 to TRBJ1-1, with 8 bases identical to TRBD1. The CDR3 consists of 14 residues. Trimming took 4 bases from V and 6 from J; bases not matched to a gene: 7. CDR3 sequence reads: CASSSNRGGSEAFF. The DNA of the CDR3 is TGTGCCAGCAGTTCCAACAGGGGGGGGTCTGAAGCTTTCTTT.